This T cell receptor beta chain is from a study of PD-L1 blockade in urothelial cancer (dated by TCRdb to about 2017). Study-level background: Every patient began therapy in about 2014 and was given atezolizumab 1,200 mg intravenously every 3 weeks. About 10 patients reached durable clinical benefit, while about 19 patients did not. An ECOG performance status of 0 or 1 was recorded for the patients, and 0 to 3 prior chemotherapy regimens had been received by the patients. Blood samples gave a median of approximately 150,000 T cells and 88,000 or so unique TCRs, with a median clonality of approximately 0.08. About 85% of the 29 patients were males with bladder-origin urothelial cancer, and 18 of 29 reported a prior smoking history. Whole exome sequencing and RNA sequencing of pretreatment tumors were performed alongside TCR sequencing in the same patients. Pretreatment blood TCR-seq was available for around 29 patients, at least one posttreatment blood collection was obtained for about 24 patients, and tumor TCR-seq was available for about 24 patients. Durable clinical benefit was defined as a progression-free survival longer than 6 months, and TCR features were additionally tested against progression-free survival and overall survival. Blood samples were analyzed at 3 weeks after treatment start (second dose) and at 6 weeks after treatment start. The study was an exploratory multi-omic analysis of somatic, immune and clinical correlates of response to PD-L1 blockade with atezolizumab in urothelial cancer. TCR sequencing covered pretreatment tumor samples and matched, serially collected peripheral blood taken before and after atezolizumab treatment. Overall study results and their limits: Improved progression-free and overall survival was found to be associated with pretreatment peripheral blood TCR clonality below the median. Greater expansion of tumor-associated TCR clones in peripheral blood 3 weeks after the start of treatment was observed in patients with durable benefit (n of about 22, p = 0.022). Because the sample size was small (n ≈ 30) and many exploratory analyses were performed, the results are intended to be hypothesis-generating.

Points on this clone: Its antigen is not yet known. No clone much larger than this one lies a single base away; base qualities are absent. At the DNA level, this CDR3 is encoded by other sequences in the same sample as well.

In light of the paper, this sample's time point label describes: peripheral blood 6 weeks after treatment start. A total of about 31 patients with locally advanced or metastatic urothelial carcinoma, treated at Memorial Sloan Kettering on a trial protocol, made up the cohort. Peripheral blood mononuclear cells were collected pretreatment and during treatment, at between 1 and 8 total time points per patient. The Qiagen DNeasy Blood extraction kit was used to purify genomic DNA from total PBMCs and tumor samples. PBMCs were collected pretreatment and during treatment, and were isolated and stored as previously described. Synthetic TCR analog templates were spiked into each PCR so that absolute template abundance could be estimated from read counts. The immunoSEQ assay was used to amplify TCRbeta CDR3 regions from genomic DNA with bias-controlled V and J gene primers. Rearranged TCRbeta segments were sequenced at approximately 20X coverage. The authors' pipeline ran thus. Sequencing errors were corrected by clustering, and CDR3s were annotated against IMGT so that V, D and J genes could be assigned. Out-of-frame and stop-codon sequences were excluded, and only productive TCRbeta rearrangements were used in downstream analyses. Clonality was calculated as one minus the Shannon entropy normalized by the log of the number of unique productive sequences. Clones differing between time points or between blood and tumor were identified by Fisher's exact test with Benjamini-Hochberg correction at adjusted p below 0.01. TCRdb mirrors the immuneACCESS table, restricted to in-frame sequences. Some clones are absent from its copies; in checked studies, under half trace to an unresolved V gene, and the reason for the others is unknown. The V and J calls and clone size come from that table; D and trimming were worked out from the DNA. The sample table records about 120,000 clones; around 86% of these occur just once. Together, the top ten hold 2.4% of the sample.

The CDR3 sequence holds 12 residues, the cysteine and phenylalanine included. The entry retains the CDR3 DNA only, 36 bases that are in frame from base 1. The germline ends are 3 bases apart after V is trimmed by 1 base and J by 3 bases. The germline V gene sets CDR1 to KGHSH and CDR2 to LQKENI. The receptor comes from a man between 50 and 59 years old with urothelial cancer. Here the chain combines TRBV18 and TRBJ2-5; the D gene is not confidently resolved. The material sequenced was PBMCs, taken around atezolizumab (anti-PD-L1) treatment. The CDR3 amino acid sequence is: CASSPLEETQYF. The bases read TGTGCCAGCTCACCACTCGAAGAGACCCAGTACTTC.